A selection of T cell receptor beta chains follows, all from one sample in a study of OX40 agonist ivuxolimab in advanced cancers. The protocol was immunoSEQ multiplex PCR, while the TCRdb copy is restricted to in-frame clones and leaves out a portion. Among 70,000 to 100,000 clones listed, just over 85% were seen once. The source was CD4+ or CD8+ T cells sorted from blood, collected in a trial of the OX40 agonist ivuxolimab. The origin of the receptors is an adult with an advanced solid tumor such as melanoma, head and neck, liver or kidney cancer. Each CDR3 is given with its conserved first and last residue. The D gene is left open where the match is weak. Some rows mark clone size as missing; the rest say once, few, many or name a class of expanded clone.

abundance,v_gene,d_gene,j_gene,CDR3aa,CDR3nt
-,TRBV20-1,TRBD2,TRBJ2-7,CSLAGGGEQYF,TGCAGTCTAGCGGGAGGGGGGGAGCAGTACTTC
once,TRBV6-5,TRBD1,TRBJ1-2,CASSPGTGDYGYTF,TGTGCCAGCAGCCCCGGGACAGGCGACTATGGCTACACCTTC
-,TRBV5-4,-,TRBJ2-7,CASSHGLGGSYEQYF,TGTGCCAGCAGCCACGGGCTGGGCGGCTCCTACGAGCAGTACTTC
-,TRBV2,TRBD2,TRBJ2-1,CASRRTGTSTPSSYNEQFF,TGTGCCAGCAGAAGGACCGGGACTAGCACCCCGAGCTCCTACAATGAGCAGTTCTTC
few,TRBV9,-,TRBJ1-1,CASSAPYREAFF,TGTGCCAGCAGCGCCCCATATCGGGAAGCTTTCTTT
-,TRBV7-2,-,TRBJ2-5,CAGSHRTLQETQYF,TGTGCCGGCAGCCACCGGACCCTCCAAGAGACCCAGTACTTC
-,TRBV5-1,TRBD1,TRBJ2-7,CASSGQGYEQYF,TGCGCCAGCAGCGGACAGGGCTACGAGCAGTACTTC
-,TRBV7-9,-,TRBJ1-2,CASSLIGGYGYTF,TGTGCCAGCAGCTTAATAGGGGGCTATGGCTACACCTTC
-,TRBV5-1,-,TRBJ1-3,CASSKGSDNTIYF,TGCGCCAGCAGCAAAGGGTCCGACAACACCATATATTTT
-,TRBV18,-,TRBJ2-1,CASSPGDPRDEQFF,TGTGCCAGCTCACCTGGGGACCCCAGGGATGAGCAGTTCTTC
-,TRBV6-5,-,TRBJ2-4,CASRGEWTKNIQYF,TGTGCCAGCAGGGGAGAGTGGACCAAAAACATTCAGTACTTC
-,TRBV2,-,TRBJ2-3,CASSEAGLGADTQYF,TGTGCCAGCAGTGAAGCGGGCCTGGGGGCAGATACGCAGTATTTT
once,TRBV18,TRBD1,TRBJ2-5,CASSPRGQGGETQYF,TGTGCCAGCTCACCGAGGGGACAGGGAGGAGAGACCCAGTACTTC
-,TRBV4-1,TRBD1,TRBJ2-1,CASSHRQGGGNEQFF,TGCGCCAGCAGCCATCGACAGGGGGGTGGCAATGAGCAGTTCTTC
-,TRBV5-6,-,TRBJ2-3,CASSSIVEDTDTQYF,TGTGCCAGCAGCTCAATCGTAGAGGACACAGATACGCAGTATTTT
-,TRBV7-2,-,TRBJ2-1,CASATRSGNEQFF,TGTGCCAGCGCGACTAGATCGGGGAATGAGCAGTTCTTC
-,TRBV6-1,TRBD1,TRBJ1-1,CASSEDGTGYTEAFF,TGTGCCAGCAGTGAAGACGGGACAGGATACACTGAAGCTTTCTTT
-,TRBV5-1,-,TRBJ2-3,CASSLDSTDTQYF,TGCGCCAGCAGCTTGGACTCCACAGATACGCAGTATTTT
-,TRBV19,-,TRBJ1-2,CASREVGGPRGYTF,TGTGCCAGTAGGGAGGTTGGGGGGCCGCGCGGCTACACCTTC
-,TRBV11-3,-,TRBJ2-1,CASSLGQVRHNEQFF,TGTGCCAGCAGCTTAGGGCAAGTAAGGCACAATGAGCAGTTCTTC
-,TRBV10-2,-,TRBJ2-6,CASSDDTYQGTF,TGCGCCAGCAGTGACGACACCTACCAAGGGACTTTC
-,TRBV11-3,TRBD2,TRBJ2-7,CASSRGLAGSYEQYF,TGTGCCAGCAGCAGAGGACTAGCGGGCTCCTACGAGCAGTACTTC
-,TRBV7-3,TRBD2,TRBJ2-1,CASSKGREGGEQFF,TGTGCCAGCAGTAAAGGGCGGGAGGGTGGTGAGCAGTTCTTC
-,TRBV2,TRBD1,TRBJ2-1,CASRERQGVYNEQFF,TGTGCCAGCAGGGAGAGACAGGGAGTCTACAATGAGCAGTTCTTC
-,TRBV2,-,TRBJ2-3,CASSPTDTQYF,TGTGCCAGCAGCCCCACAGATACGCAGTATTTT
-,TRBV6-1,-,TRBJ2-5,CASSGTIEGGGRKETQYF,TGTGCCAGCAGTGGAACCATCGAGGGGGGTGGAAGGAAGGAGACCCAGTACTTC
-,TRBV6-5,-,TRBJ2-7,CASSPLWETVYEQYF,TGTGCCAGCAGTCCACTCTGGGAGACTGTCTACGAGCAGTACTTC
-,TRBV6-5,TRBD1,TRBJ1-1,CASSYSFSQGDGGAFF,TGTGCCAGCAGTTACTCGTTTTCTCAGGGGGATGGTGGAGCTTTCTTT
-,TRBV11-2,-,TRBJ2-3,CASSLGRADTQYF,TGTGCCAGCAGCTTAGGTCGCGCAGATACGCAGTATTTT
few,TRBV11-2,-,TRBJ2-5,CASSLGGLQGTQYF,TGTGCCAGCAGCTTAGGGGGACTACAGGGGACCCAGTACTTC
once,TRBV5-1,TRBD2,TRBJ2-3,CASSFSGLAGGSQDTQYF,TGCGCCAGCAGCTTCTCGGGACTAGCGGGAGGCTCCCAAGATACGCAGTATTTT
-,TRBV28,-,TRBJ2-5,CASSPADLGETQYF,TGTGCCAGCAGTCCCGCGGACTTGGGGGAGACCCAGTACTTC
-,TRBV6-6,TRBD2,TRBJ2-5,CASSQRDSSQYF,TGTGCCAGCAGTCAGCGGGACTCCAGCCAGTACTTC
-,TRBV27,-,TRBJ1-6,CASSLSPDYNSPLHF,TGTGCCAGCAGTTTATCCCCAGATTATAATTCACCCCTCCACTTT
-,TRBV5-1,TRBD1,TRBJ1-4,CASSPGTGPNEKLFF,TGCGCCAGCAGCCCTGGGACAGGGCCTAATGAAAAACTGTTTTTT
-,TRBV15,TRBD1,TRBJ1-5,CATSGTGTNQPQHF,TGTGCCACCTCCGGGACAGGGACCAATCAGCCCCAGCATTTT
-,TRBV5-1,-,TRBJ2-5,CASSPGFGETQYF,TGCGCCAGCAGCCCAGGATTCGGAGAGACCCAGTACTTC
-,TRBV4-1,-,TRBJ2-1,CASSQERILAHNEQFF,TGCGCCAGCAGCCAAGAAAGGATACTAGCCCACAATGAGCAGTTCTTC
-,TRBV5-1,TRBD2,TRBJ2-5,CASSFTSGAQETQYF,TGCGCCAGCAGCTTTACTAGCGGAGCCCAAGAGACCCAGTACTTC
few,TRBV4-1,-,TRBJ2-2,CASSQGTLTGELFF,TGCGCCAGCAGCCAAGGTACCCTCACCGGGGAGCTGTTTTTT
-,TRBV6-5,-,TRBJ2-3,CASSYRGGSDTQYF,TGTGCCAGCAGTTACCGTGGGGGGTCAGATACGCAGTATTTT
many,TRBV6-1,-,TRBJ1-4,CASSEGLLKEKLFF,TGTGCCAGCAGTGAGGGCTTACTCAAGGAAAAACTGTTTTTT
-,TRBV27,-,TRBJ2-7,CASSSFGSTYEQYF,TGTGCCAGCAGTTCTTTTGGCAGTACCTACGAGCAGTACTTC
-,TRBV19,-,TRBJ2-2,CASSPGTPGTGELFF,TGTGCCAGTAGTCCCGGGACCCCGGGCACCGGGGAGCTGTTTTTT
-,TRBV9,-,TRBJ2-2,CASSVGGAGTGELFF,TGTGCCAGCAGCGTAGGGGGGGCTGGCACCGGGGAGCTGTTTTTT
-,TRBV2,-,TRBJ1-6,CASSRGFSPLHF,TGTGCCAGCAGTCGAGGGTTTTCACCCCTCCACTTT
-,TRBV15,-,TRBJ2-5,CATSGMRSETQYF,TGTGCCACCAGCGGGATGAGGTCAGAGACCCAGTACTTC
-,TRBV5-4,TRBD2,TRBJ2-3,CASSSWTSSDTQYF,TGTGCCAGCAGCTCGTGGACTAGTTCAGATACGCAGTATTTT
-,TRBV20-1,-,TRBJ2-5,CSARPWETQYF,TGCAGTGCTAGACCTTGGGAGACCCAGTACTTC
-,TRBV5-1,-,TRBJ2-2,CASSLVAGNTGELFF,TGCGCCAGCAGCTTGGTTGCAGGAAACACCGGGGAGCTGTTTTTT
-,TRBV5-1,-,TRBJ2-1,CASSLASVSYNEQFF,TGCGCCAGCAGCTTAGCGTCCGTATCCTACAATGAGCAGTTCTTC
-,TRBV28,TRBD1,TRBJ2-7,CATQGQGVYEQYF,TGTGCCACCCAGGGACAGGGAGTCTACGAGCAGTACTTC